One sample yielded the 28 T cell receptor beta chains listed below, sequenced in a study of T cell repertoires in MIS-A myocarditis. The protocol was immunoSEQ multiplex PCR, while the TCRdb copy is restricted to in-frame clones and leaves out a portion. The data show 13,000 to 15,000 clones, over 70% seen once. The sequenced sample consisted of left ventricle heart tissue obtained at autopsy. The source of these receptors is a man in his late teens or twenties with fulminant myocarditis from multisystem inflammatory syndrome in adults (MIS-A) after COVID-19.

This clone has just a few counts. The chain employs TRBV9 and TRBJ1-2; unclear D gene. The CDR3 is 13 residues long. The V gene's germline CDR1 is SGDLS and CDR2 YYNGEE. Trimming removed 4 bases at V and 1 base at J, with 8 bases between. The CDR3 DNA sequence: TGTGCCAGCAGCCTTCATCTTAACTATGGCTACACCTTC. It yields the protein CASSLHLNYGYTF.

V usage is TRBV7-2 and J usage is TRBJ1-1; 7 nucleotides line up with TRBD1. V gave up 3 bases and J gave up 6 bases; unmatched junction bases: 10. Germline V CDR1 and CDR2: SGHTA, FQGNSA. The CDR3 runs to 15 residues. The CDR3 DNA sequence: TGTGCCAGCAGCTTGGAGACAGGGATTATCGCTGAAGCTTTCTTT. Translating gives CASSLETGIIAEAFF.

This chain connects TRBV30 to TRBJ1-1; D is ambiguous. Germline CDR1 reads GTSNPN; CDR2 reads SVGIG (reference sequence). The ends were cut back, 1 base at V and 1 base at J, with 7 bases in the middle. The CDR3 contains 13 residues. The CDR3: CAWSEEPNTEAFF. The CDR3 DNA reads TGTGCCTGGAGTGAAGAGCCGAACACTGAAGCTTTCTTT.

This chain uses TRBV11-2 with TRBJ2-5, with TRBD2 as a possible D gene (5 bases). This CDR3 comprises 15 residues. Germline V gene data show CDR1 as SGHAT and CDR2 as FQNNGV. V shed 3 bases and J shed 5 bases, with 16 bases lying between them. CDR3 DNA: TGTGCCAGCAGCTTCCGGGGAGCGGATGGTGAGACCCAGTACTTC. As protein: CASSFRGADGETQYF.

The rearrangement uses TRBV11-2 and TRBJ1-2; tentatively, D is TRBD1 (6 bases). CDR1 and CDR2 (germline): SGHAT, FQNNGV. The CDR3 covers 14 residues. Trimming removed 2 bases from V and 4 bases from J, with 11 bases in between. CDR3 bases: TGTGCCAGCAGCTTAACTACAGGGACCTATGGCTACACCTTC. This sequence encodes CASSLTTGTYGYTF.

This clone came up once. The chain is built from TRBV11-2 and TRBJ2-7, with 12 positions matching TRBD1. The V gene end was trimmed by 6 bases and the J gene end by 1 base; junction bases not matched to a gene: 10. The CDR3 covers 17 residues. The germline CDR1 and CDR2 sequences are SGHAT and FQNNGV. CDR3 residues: CASSPGTGGIPSYEQYF. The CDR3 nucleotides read TGTGCCAGCAGTCCCGGGACAGGGGGCATTCCGTCCTACGAGCAGTACTTC.

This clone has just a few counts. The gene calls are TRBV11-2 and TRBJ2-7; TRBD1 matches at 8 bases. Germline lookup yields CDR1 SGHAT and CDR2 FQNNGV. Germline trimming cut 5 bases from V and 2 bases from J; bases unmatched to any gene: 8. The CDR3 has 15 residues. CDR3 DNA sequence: TGTGCCAGCAGCCCAGGGGGGACAGGCACCTACGAGCAGTACTTC. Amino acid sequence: CASSPGGTGTYEQYF. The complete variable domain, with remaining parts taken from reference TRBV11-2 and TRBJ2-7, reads EAGVAQSPRYKIIEKRQSVAFWCNPISGHATLYWYQQILGQGPKLLIQFQNNGVVDDSQLPKDRFSAERLKGVDSTLKIQPAKLEDSAVYLCASSPGGTGTYEQYFGPGTRLTVT.

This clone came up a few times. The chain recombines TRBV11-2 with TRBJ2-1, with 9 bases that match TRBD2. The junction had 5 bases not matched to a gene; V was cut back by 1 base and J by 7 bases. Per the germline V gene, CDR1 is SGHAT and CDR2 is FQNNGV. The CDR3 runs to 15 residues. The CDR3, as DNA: TGTGCCAGCAGCTTAGGCGGGGGGGAAGGTAATGAGCAGTTCTTC. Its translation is CASSLGGGEGNEQFF.

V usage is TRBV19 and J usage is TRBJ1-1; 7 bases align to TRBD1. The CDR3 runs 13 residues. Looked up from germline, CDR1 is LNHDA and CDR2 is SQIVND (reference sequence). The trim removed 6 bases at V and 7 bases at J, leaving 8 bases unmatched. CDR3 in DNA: TGTGCCAGTAGCCGGGACAGAAGCGTTGAAGCTTTCTTT. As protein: CASSRDRSVEAFF.

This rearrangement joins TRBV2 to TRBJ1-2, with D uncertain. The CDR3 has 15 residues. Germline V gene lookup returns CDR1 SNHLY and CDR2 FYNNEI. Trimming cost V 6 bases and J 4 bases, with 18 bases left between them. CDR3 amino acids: CASSDGNARGYGYTF. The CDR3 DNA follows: TGTGCCAGCAGCGACGGGAACGCGCGGGGCTATGGCTACACCTTC. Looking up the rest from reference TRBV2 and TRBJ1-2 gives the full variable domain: EPEVTQTPSHQVTQMGQEVILRCVPISNHLYFYWYRQILGQKVEFLVSFYNNEISEKSEIFDDQFSVERPDGSNFTLKIRSTKLEDSAMYFCASSDGNARGYGYTFGSGTRLTVV.

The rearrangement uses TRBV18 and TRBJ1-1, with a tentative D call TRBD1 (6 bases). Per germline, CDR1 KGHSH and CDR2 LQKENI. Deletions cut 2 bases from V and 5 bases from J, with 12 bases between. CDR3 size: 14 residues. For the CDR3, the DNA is TGTGCCAGCTCACCATCGAAGGGGGGGACTGAAGCTTTCTTT. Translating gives CASSPSKGGTEAFF.

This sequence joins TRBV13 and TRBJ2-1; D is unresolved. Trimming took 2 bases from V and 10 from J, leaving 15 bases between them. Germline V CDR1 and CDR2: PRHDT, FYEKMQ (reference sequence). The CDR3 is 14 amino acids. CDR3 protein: CASSLNVGLKEQFF. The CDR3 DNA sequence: TGTGCCAGCAGCTTAAATGTGGGGTTGAAGGAGCAGTTCTTC.

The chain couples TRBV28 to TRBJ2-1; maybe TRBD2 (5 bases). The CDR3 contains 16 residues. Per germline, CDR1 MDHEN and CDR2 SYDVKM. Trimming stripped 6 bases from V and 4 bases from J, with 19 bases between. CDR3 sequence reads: CASRWAGEVWYNEQFF. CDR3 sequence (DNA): TGTGCCAGCAGGTGGGCCGGGGAAGTGTGGTACAATGAGCAGTTCTTC.

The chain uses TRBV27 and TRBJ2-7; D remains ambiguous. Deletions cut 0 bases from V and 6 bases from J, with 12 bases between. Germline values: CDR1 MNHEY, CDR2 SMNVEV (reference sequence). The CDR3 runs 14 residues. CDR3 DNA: TGTGCCAGCAGTTTATCCACAAAACCCGGCGAGCAGTACTTC. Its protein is CASSLSTKPGEQYF.

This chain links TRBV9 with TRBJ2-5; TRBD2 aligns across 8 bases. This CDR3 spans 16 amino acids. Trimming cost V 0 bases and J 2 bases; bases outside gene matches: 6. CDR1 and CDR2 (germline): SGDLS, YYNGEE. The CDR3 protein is CASSVGQRGIQETQYF. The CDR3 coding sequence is TGTGCCAGCAGCGTAGGCCAGCGGGGGATTCAAGAGACCCAGTACTTC.

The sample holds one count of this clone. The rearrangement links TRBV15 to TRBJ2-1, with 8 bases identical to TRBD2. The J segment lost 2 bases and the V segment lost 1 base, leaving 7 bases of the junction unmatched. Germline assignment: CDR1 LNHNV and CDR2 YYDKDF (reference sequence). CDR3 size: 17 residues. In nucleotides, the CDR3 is TGTGCCACCAGCAGAGTGGTTAGCGGGACACCCTACAATGAGCAGTTCTTC. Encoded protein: CATSRVVSGTPYNEQFF.

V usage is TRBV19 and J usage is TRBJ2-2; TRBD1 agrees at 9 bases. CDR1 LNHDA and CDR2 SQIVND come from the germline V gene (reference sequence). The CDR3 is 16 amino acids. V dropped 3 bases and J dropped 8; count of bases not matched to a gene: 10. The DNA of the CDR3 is TGTGCCAGTAGTATCCCCGGGACAGGGAATTTGGGGGAGCTGTTTTTT. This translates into CASSIPGTGNLGELFF.

The CDR3 is CASRVRASSYNEQFF. As DNA, the CDR3 is TGTGCCAGCAGGGTTAGGGCGTCCTCCTACAATGAGCAGTTCTTC. The chain links TRBV2 to TRBJ2-1; D is uncertain. The ends were cut back, 6 bases at V and 0 bases at J, with 12 bases in the middle. The CDR3 has 15 amino acids. Looked up from germline, CDR1 is SNHLY and CDR2 is FYNNEI.

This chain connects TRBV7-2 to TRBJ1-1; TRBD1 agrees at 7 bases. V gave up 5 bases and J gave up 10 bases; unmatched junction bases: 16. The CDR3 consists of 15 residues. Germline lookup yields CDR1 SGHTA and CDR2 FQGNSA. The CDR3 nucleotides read TGTGCCAGCAGCCCCCAGGGGGGGGCAGGGGGACGAGCTTTCTTT. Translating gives CASSPQGGAGGRAFF. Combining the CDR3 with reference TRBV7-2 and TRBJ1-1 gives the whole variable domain GAGVSQSPSNKVTEKGKDVELRCDPISGHTALYWYRQSLGQGLEFLIYFQGNSAPDKSGLPSDRFSAERTGGSVSTLTIQRTQQEDSAVYLCASSPQGGAGGRAFFGQGTRLTVV.

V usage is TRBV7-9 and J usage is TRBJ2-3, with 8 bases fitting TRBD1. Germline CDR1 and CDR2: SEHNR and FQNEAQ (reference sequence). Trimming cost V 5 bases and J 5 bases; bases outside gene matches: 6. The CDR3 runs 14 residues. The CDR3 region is CASSRQGAGDTQYF. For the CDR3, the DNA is TGTGCCAGCAGCCGGCAGGGGGCCGGAGATACGCAGTATTTT.

As DNA, the CDR3 is TGCGCCAGCAGCCTAAATACCGGGACAGGGAACACTGAAGCTTTCTTT. It translates to CASSLNTGTGNTEAFF. V usage is TRBV5-1 and J usage is TRBJ1-1; 8 nucleotides agree with TRBD1. The V segment lost 4 bases and the J segment 1 base; nucleotides outside the gene matches: 9. The CDR3 runs to 16 residues. Germline lookup yields CDR1 SGHRS and CDR2 YFSETQ.

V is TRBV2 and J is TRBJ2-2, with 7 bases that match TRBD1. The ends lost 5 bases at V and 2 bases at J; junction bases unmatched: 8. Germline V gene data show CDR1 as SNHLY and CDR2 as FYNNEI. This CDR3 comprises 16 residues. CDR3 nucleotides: TGTGCCAGCAGTAAACAGGGGCGGGCTAACACCGGGGAGCTGTTTTTT. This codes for CASSKQGRANTGELFF.

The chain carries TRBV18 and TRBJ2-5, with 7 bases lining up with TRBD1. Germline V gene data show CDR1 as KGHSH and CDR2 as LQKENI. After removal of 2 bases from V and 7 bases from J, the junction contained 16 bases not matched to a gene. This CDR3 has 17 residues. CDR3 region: CASSPTKGTDTRWTQYF. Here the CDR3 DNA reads TGTGCCAGCTCACCAACGAAAGGGACAGACACTCGGTGGACCCAGTACTTC.

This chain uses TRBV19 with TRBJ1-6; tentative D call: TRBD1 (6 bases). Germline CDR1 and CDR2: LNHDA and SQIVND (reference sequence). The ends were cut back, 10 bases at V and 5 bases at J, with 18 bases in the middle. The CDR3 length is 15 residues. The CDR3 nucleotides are TGTGCCACTACGCCGTGGGGGACAAATAATTCACCCCTCCACTTT. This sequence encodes CATTPWGTNNSPLHF.

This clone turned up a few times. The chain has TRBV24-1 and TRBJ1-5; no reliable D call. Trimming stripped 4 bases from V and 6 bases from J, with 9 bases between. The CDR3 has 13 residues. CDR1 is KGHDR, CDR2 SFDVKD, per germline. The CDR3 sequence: CATSDRGGQPQHF. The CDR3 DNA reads TGTGCCACCAGTGACCGTGGAGGTCAGCCCCAGCATTTT.

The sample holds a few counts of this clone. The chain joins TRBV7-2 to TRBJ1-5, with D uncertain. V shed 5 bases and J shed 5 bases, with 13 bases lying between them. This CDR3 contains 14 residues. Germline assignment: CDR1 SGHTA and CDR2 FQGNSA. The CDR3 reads CASSAEVRDQPQHF. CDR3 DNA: TGTGCCAGCAGCGCAGAAGTCCGCGATCAGCCCCAGCATTTT.

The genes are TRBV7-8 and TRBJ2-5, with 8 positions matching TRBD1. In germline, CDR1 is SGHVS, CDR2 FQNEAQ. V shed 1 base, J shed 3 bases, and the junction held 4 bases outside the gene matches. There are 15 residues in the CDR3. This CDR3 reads CASSLDRTGKETQYF. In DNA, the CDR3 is TGTGCCAGCAGCTTAGATAGGACAGGGAAAGAGACCCAGTACTTC.

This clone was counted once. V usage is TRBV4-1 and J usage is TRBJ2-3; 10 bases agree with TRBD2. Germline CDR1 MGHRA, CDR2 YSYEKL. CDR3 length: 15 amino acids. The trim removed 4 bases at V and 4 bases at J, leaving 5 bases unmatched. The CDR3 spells CASSRTSGGPDTQYF. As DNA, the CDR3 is TGCGCCAGCAGCCGGACTAGCGGAGGGCCAGATACGCAGTATTTT.